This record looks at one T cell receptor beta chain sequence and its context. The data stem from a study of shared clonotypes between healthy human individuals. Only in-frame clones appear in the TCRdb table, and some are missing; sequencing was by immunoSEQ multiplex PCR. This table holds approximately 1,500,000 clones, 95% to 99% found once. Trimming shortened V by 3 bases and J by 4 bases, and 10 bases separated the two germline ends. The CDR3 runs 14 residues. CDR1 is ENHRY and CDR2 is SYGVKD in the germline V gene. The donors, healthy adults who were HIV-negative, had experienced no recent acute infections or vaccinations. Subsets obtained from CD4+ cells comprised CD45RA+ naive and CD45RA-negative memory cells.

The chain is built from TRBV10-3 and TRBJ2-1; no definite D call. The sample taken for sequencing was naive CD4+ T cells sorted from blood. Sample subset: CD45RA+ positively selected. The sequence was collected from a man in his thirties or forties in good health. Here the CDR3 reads CAISDYEPYNEQFF. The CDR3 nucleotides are TGTGCCATCAGTGATTATGAGCCTTACAATGAGCAGTTCTTC.